This T cell receptor beta chain comes out of a study of regulatory T cells in long-lasting Graves disease. Whole-study findings and limits: A greater number of public clonotypes (about 3,000) was shared by persistent patients than by new patients (around 970).

Noted time point: newly diagnosed GD, antithyroid drugs for less than 3 months. The TCR library was prepared using RNA isolated from PBMCs. This clonotype has a count of ten or more. The antigen remains undetermined. V gave up 6 bases and J gave up 3 bases, with 9 bases separating them. CDR1 and CDR2 (germline): DFQATT, SNEGSKA (reference sequence). CDR3 size: 12 residues. HTBI primers from iRepertoire and Arm-PCR of CDR3 regions yielded the TCR beta libraries. TCRdb used MiXCR to reprocess the multiplex PCR reads, holding one entry per CDR3 protein. Of around 460,000 distinct CDR3 sequences listed, 12% to 15% are singletons. Separately, the same data were catalogued under a study of T cells in Graves' hyperthyroidism and ophthalmopathy. That source notes: Graves' hyperthyroidism showing no ophthalmopathy progression within 18 months was considered stable. Most thyroid clonotypes with frequency above 0.001 were detected in blood.

This chain links TRBV20-1 with TRBJ2-1, with D unclear. This material consisted of peripheral blood mononuclear cells (PBMCs), taken at new diagnosis, from a patient treated with antithyroid drugs. The source of this sequence is a woman aged 50 to 60 with Graves disease. CDR3: CSAAGSYNEQFF. CDR3 nucleotides: TGCAGTGCCGCCGGCAGCTACAATGAGCAGTTCTTC.